These 29 T cell receptor beta chains were all obtained from the same sample, sequenced in a study of cytomegalovirus exposure and HLA in healthy donors. Researchers ran the PCR with 60 Vbeta and 13 Jbeta primers. Produced via immunoSEQ multiplex PCR; TCRdb's table is partial and in-frame only. The sample's table shows some 110,000 clones. Sequenced input: PBMCs. The receptor set was obtained from a man in his forties or fifties in good health and CMV-seropositive.

The genes are TRBV7-6 and TRBJ2-7; 9 bases line up with TRBD1. J lost 7 bases, V lost 5 bases, and 6 bases had no gene match. Germline CDR1 SGHVS, CDR2 FNYEAQ. This CDR3 has 13 residues. The CDR3 reads CASSRDRASEQYF. The CDR3 region has the DNA TGTGCCAGCAGCCGGGACAGGGCGTCTGAGCAGTACTTC.

The chain uses TRBV27 and TRBJ1-5; D is perhaps TRBD1 (6 bases). The germline V gene encodes CDR1 MNHEY and CDR2 SMNVEV (reference sequence). The CDR3 runs to 15 residues. The V and J ends lost 4 bases and 4 bases respectively, with 14 bases between them. The CDR3 DNA reads as TGTGCCAGCAGTTCTGGACAGTTAGTAAATCAGCCCCAGCATTTT. It translates to CASSSGQLVNQPQHF.

The chain employs TRBV5-8 and TRBJ1-2; 10 nucleotides match TRBD1. Per germline, CDR1 SGHTS and CDR2 YDEGEE. The V gene end was trimmed by 2 bases and the J gene end by 7 bases; junction bases not matched to a gene: 5. The CDR3 is 14 amino acids. The CDR3 sequence: CASSFRQGASGYTF. As DNA, the CDR3 is TGTGCCAGCAGCTTTAGACAGGGGGCTAGTGGCTACACCTTC.

The rearrangement uses TRBV11-2 and TRBJ1-2; D perhaps matches TRBD1 (5 bases). The CDR3 has 13 amino acids. The germline CDR1 and CDR2 sequences are SGHAT and FQNNGV. V was shortened by 5 bases and J by 7 bases, with 14 bases between the two germline ends. The CDR3 DNA follows: TGTGCCAGCAGCCGGGGGGGTTTCTCTGGCTACACCTTC. It yields the protein CASSRGGFSGYTF.

V and J are TRBV6-1 and TRBJ2-2; no clear D gene. The germline V and J ends were trimmed by 4 bases and 6 bases, with 12 bases remaining between them. The CDR3 runs 14 residues. Germline loops: CDR1 MNHNS, CDR2 SASEGT. CDR3: CASSALAWAGELFF. For the CDR3, the DNA is TGTGCCAGCAGTGCGTTAGCCTGGGCCGGGGAGCTGTTTTTT.

The V and J genes are TRBV30 and TRBJ2-5, with a weak D call TRBD2 (6 bases). Trimming shortened V by 0 bases and J by 8 bases, and 10 bases separated the two germline ends. From germline, CDR1 is GTSNPN and CDR2 SVGIG (reference sequence). The CDR3 is 12 residues long. The CDR3 DNA follows: TGTGCCTGGAGTGTACGGGGAGGAACCCAGTACTTC. This translates into CAWSVRGGTQYF.

V is TRBV2 and J is TRBJ1-5, with TRBD1 as a possible D gene (5 bases). This CDR3 has 12 amino acids. Germline values: CDR1 SNHLY, CDR2 FYNNEI. Trimming left V 3 bases short and J 15 bases short, with 15 bases between. As DNA, the CDR3 is TGTGCCAGCAGTGAGTGGGGTTCAAGGGGGCATTTT. Protein product: CASSEWGSRGHF.

The chain couples TRBV28 to TRBJ1-2; 8 bases map to TRBD1. Germline CDR1 is MDHEN and CDR2 is SYDVKM. CDR3 length: 15 residues. Losses at the gene ends were 1 base for V and 8 bases for J; bases not matched to a gene: 9. CDR3 loop: CASSLLIQGAEGYTF. CDR3 DNA: TGTGCCAGCAGTTTATTAATTCAGGGGGCGGAAGGCTACACCTTC.

V and J are TRBV5-1 and TRBJ1-1; TRBD1 matches at 7 bases. Germline V CDR1 and CDR2: SGHRS, YFSETQ. There are 16 residues in the CDR3. Trimming removed 0 bases from V and 9 bases from J; junction bases left unmatched: 14. The CDR3 DNA follows: TGCGCCAGCAGCTTGGGCAGGGGGGTTTCTCTCGGGCAAGCTTTCTTT. Its translation is CASSLGRGVSLGQAFF.

The gene calls are TRBV7-3 and TRBJ2-6, with 8 bases identical to TRBD2. Germline CDR1 and CDR2: SGHTA and FQGTGA. The J segment lost 4 bases and the V segment lost 5 bases, leaving 7 bases of the junction unmatched. The CDR3 sequence is 16 residues long. Here the CDR3 reads CASSPGGADGANVLTF. In DNA, the CDR3 is TGTGCCAGCAGCCCGGGAGGGGCTGACGGGGCCAACGTCCTGACTTTC.

The V gene is TRBV28, the J gene TRBJ1-5; 7 nucleotides align to TRBD1. The germline CDR1 and CDR2 sequences are MDHEN and SYDVKM. V shed 5 bases and J 3 bases; nucleotides not matched to a gene: 7. There are 15 residues in the CDR3. CDR3 nucleotide sequence: TGTGCCAGCAGTCCACGGGGGACAGACAATCAGCCCCAGCATTTT. It specifies CASSPRGTDNQPQHF.

V and J are TRBV19 and TRBJ1-1; D not certain. The CDR3 covers 15 residues. V lost 3 bases to trimming and J lost 0 bases, with 11 bases between them. Germline CDR1 reads LNHDA; CDR2 reads SQIVND (reference sequence). The CDR3 DNA follows: TGTGCCAGTAGTATCAGGAAGGAGGTGAACACTGAAGCTTTCTTT. Amino acid sequence: CASSIRKEVNTEAFF.

The chain carries TRBV7-8 and TRBJ2-7, with TRBD1 matching 9 bases. The trim removed 5 bases at V and 5 bases at J, leaving 16 bases unmatched. In germline, CDR1 is SGHVS, CDR2 FQNEAQ. CDR3 length: 17 residues. The CDR3 nucleotides are TGTGCCAGCAGCCCCGGGGGCCGGGACAGGGATACCGACGAGCAGTACTTC. This encodes CASSPGGRDRDTDEQYF.

The rearrangement links TRBV4-3 to TRBJ1-5; D unclear. V was clipped by 0 bases and J by 0 bases, with 6 bases between them. The CDR3 runs to 15 residues. Per the germline V gene, CDR1 is LGHNA and CDR2 is YSLEER. This chain's CDR3 is CASSQELASNQPQHF. The DNA of the CDR3 is TGCGCCAGCAGCCAAGAGTTGGCTAGCAATCAGCCCCAGCATTTT.

The chain uses TRBV29-1 and TRBJ2-4, with D possibly being TRBD1 (6 bases). Germline V gene sequence: CDR1 SQVTM, CDR2 ANQGSEA. The CDR3 length is 16 residues. V lost 1 base to trimming and J lost 0 bases, with 13 bases between them. The CDR3 protein is CSVEGGQFLAKNIQYF. CDR3 sequence (DNA): TGCAGCGTTGAAGGCGGACAGTTCCTAGCCAAAAACATTCAGTACTTC.

The V call is TRBV28, the J call TRBJ2-5; tentative D call: TRBD1 (5 bases). The germline gives CDR1 MDHEN, CDR2 SYDVKM. This CDR3 spans 14 amino acids. Deletions cut 4 bases from V and 5 bases from J, with 14 bases between. The CDR3, as DNA: TGTGCCAGCAGTTCAACAGGTACCGGGGAGACCCAGTACTTC. Encoded protein: CASSSTGTGETQYF.

The rearrangement joins TRBV9 to TRBJ1-2; 7 bases match TRBD1. Germline V gives CDR1 SGDLS, CDR2 YYNGEE. The CDR3 loop spans 16 amino acids. V was pared by 0 bases and J by 7 bases, with 12 bases of the junction left unmatched. The CDR3 coding sequence is TGTGCCAGCAGCGTAGACCCATCGACAGGGACCGCTGGCTACACCTTC. It specifies CASSVDPSTGTAGYTF.

This rearrangement joins TRBV6-5 to TRBJ2-7; tentative D call: TRBD2 (6 bases). The CDR3 loop spans 13 amino acids. Trimming removed 0 bases at V and 5 bases at J, with 8 bases between. Germline-derived CDR1 and CDR2 are MNHEY and SVGAGI. CDR3 bases: TGTGCCAGCAGTTACTCTGAGCGGGACGAGCAGTACTTC. Residues: CASSYSERDEQYF.

The V call is TRBV7-7, the J call TRBJ2-7; D may be TRBD1 (6 bases). Trimming pared 1 base from V and 2 bases from J, leaving 6 bases between. The CDR3 loop spans 13 amino acids. Germline-derived CDR1 and CDR2 are SSHAT and FNYEAQ (reference sequence). CDR3 nucleotides: TGTGCCAGCAGCTTAGGGACAGCCTACGAGCAGTACTTC. Translation gives CASSLGTAYEQYF.

The rearrangement joins TRBV11-3 to TRBJ2-1; TRBD2 matches 13 bases. The CDR3 is made up of 15 amino acids. The germline CDR1 and CDR2 sequences are SGHNT and YENEEA. After removal of 4 bases from V and 6 bases from J, the junction contained 3 bases not matched to a gene. CDR3 protein: CASSSGLAGANEQFF. Here the CDR3 DNA reads TGTGCCAGCAGCTCCGGACTAGCGGGGGCCAATGAGCAGTTCTTC. The whole variable domain, filled in from reference TRBV11-3 and TRBJ2-1, reads EAGVVQSPRYKIIEKKQPVAFWCNPISGHNTLYWYLQNLGQGPELLIRYENEEAVDDSQLPKDRFSAERLKGVDSTLKIQPAELGDSAVYLCASSSGLAGANEQFFGPGTRLTVL.

This sequence joins TRBV7-2 and TRBJ2-7; TRBD2 agrees at 11 bases. Unmatched junction bases numbered 5, after V lost 5 bases and J lost 5 bases. The germline V gene encodes CDR1 SGHTA and CDR2 FQGNSA. The CDR3 is made up of 14 amino acids. CDR3 protein: CASSVTSGTHEQYF. The CDR3 DNA is TGTGCCAGCAGCGTGACTAGCGGGACCCACGAGCAGTACTTC. The variable domain in full, completed from reference TRBV7-2 and TRBJ2-7, reads GAGVSQSPSNKVTEKGKDVELRCDPISGHTALYWYRQSLGQGLEFLIYFQGNSAPDKSGLPSDRFSAERTGGSVSTLTIQRTQQEDSAVYLCASSVTSGTHEQYFGPGTRLTVT.

This chain connects TRBV29-1 to TRBJ2-2; no reliable D call. This CDR3 spans 16 amino acids. V was cut by 0 bases and J by 2 bases, with 13 bases left in between. Germline lookup yields CDR1 SQVTM and CDR2 ANQGSEA. The CDR3 here is CSVEDPFDTNTGELFF. The CDR3 nucleotides read TGCAGCGTTGAAGATCCATTTGACACAAACACCGGGGAGCTGTTTTTT.

The gene calls are TRBV30 and TRBJ2-1; D gene uncertain. This CDR3 is 12 amino acids long. V shed 0 bases and J shed 12 bases, with 12 bases lying between them. Germline CDR1 reads GTSNPN; CDR2 reads SVGIG (reference sequence). The chain's CDR3 is CAWSVPPRWQFF. CDR3 DNA sequence: TGTGCCTGGAGTGTACCACCCAGGTGGCAGTTCTTC.

The chain employs TRBV9 and TRBJ1-2; 9 bases match TRBD1. Germline V gene sequence: CDR1 SGDLS, CDR2 YYNGEE. CDR3 length: 19 amino acids. Losses at the gene ends were 3 bases for V and 0 bases for J; bases not matched to a gene: 15. The CDR3 is CASSEVKTGGPTTNYGYTF. As DNA, the CDR3 is TGTGCCAGCAGCGAGGTCAAAACAGGGGGCCCTACAACTAACTATGGCTACACCTTC.

The CDR3 protein is CASSPRARDQPQHF. The CDR3 nucleotides are TGTGCCAGCTCACCACGGGCCAGAGATCAGCCCCAGCATTTT. This rearrangement joins TRBV18 to TRBJ1-5, with D unresolved. This CDR3 region has 14 residues. Germline-derived CDR1 and CDR2 are KGHSH and LQKENI. V shed 1 base and J shed 5 bases, with 9 bases lying between them.

The chain recombines TRBV14 with TRBJ2-1; 11 nucleotides align to TRBD1. The ends lost 4 bases at V and 9 bases at J; junction bases unmatched: 8. CDR1 and CDR2 from the germline V gene are SGHDN and FVKESK. The CDR3 runs to 15 residues. CDR3 nucleotide sequence: TGTGCCAGCAGCCCCTCCAGGACAGGGGGCAGTGAGCAGTTCTTC. Encoded protein: CASSPSRTGGSEQFF.

The chain links TRBV18 to TRBJ2-7, with D possibly being TRBD1 (6 bases). With 4 bases removed from V and 0 bases from J, the gap between germline ends came to 10 bases. The CDR3 has 14 residues. CDR1 is KGHSH and CDR2 is LQKENI in the germline V gene. The CDR3 region is CASSLGQFSYEQYF. CDR3 in DNA: TGTGCCAGCTCACTTGGACAGTTCTCCTACGAGCAGTACTTC.

The rearrangement links TRBV29-1 to TRBJ2-7; 7 positions agree with TRBD2. The CDR3 length is 15 residues. The germline gives CDR1 SQVTM, CDR2 ANQGSEA. Trimming removed 1 base from V and 0 bases from J; junction bases left unmatched: 6. This chain's CDR3 is CSVEGAAGISYEQYF. The CDR3 DNA reads TGCAGCGTTGAAGGTGCAGCGGGAATCTCCTACGAGCAGTACTTC.

The chain is built from TRBV7-6 and TRBJ2-3, with D perhaps TRBD2 (6 bases). The V and J ends lost 5 bases and 1 base respectively, with 19 bases between them. CDR3 size: 17 residues. The germline gives CDR1 SGHVS, CDR2 FNYEAQ. DNA for the CDR3: TGTGCCAGCAGCCGCTCGGGGGAGGCGGGCCGCACAGATACGCAGTATTTT. The encoded protein is CASSRSGEAGRTDTQYF.